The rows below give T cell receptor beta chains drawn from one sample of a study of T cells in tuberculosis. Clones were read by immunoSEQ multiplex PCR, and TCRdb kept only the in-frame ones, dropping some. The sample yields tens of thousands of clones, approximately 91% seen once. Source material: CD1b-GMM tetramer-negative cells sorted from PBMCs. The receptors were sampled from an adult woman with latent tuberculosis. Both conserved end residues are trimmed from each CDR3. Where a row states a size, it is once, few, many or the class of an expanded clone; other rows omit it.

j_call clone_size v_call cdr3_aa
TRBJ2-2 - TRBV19 ASSTRDRGSLTGELF
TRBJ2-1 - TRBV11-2 ASSSISGTPYNEQF
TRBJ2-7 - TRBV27 ASSLVAGAYEQY
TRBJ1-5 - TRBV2 ASMAFSNQPQH
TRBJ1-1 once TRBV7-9 ASSSGVGTEAF
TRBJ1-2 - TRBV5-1 ASSPLTGGSYGYT
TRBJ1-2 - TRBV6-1 ASTTGVHYGYT
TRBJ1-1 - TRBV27 ASSPGTGKRGLVDTEAF
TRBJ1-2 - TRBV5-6 ASRSPRTGRGYGYT
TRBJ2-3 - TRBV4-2 ASSQEASGRLTDTQY
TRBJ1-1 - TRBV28 ASSKSGQITEAF
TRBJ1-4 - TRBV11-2 ASSLQGNEKLF